The present T cell receptor beta chain was sequenced within a study of CXCR3-negative and CXCR3-positive naive CD8 T cells. The study's findings and limits: Naive subsets expressed similar surface CD5; TRB CDR3 features served to infer TCR strength. Relative to memory CD8+ cells, whose diversity was much lower, both naive subsets had comparably high diversity. CXCR3-positive naive cells carried more hydrophobic TRB CDR3s than CXCR3-negative naive cells did. Unlike memory cells, which differed, naive CXCR3-negative and CXCR3-positive cells had similar TRBV-TRBJ usage.

With respect to this clonotype: Its cognate antigen is unknown.

CDR1 is LNHNV and CDR2 is YYDKDF in the germline V gene (reference sequence). This CDR3 has 13 amino acids. TRB cDNA libraries were made by UMI-labeled 5' RACE. TCRdb reprocessed the 5' RACE reads and stores each CDR3 protein as one record, lacking DNA. The sample features around 7,400 distinct CDR3 sequences, with 1.5% to 2% in its top ten. Sequenced sample: naive CXCR3- CD8+ T cells from blood. The subset here: CD45RO-CCR7+CD27+CD95- naive CD8+ T cells lacking CXCR3 (TNR3-). This clonotype was sampled from a human donor in good health. Some clones in this sample may be carry-over from other donors' samples. The J gene is TRBJ2-7, the V gene TRBV15. The CDR3 protein is CATSRSVAYEQYF.